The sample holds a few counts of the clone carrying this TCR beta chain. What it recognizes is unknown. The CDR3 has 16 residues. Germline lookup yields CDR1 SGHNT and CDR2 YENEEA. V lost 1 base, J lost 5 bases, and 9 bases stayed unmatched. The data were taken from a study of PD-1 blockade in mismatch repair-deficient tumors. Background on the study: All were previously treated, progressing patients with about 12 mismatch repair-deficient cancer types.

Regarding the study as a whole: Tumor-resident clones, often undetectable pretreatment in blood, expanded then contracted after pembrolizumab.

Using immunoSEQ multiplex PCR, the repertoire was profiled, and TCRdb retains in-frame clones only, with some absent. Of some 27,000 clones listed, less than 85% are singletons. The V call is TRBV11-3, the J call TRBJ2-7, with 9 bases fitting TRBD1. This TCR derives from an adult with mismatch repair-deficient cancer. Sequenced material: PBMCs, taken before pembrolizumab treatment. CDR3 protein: CASSLGGTGIMDEQYF. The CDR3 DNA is TGTGCCAGCAGCTTAGGGGGGACAGGGATCATGGACGAGCAGTACTTC.